One sample yielded the 21 T cell receptor beta chains listed below, sequenced in a study of cytomegalovirus exposure and HLA in healthy donors. The PCR made use of 60 Vbeta and 13 Jbeta primers. Assay used: immunoSEQ multiplex PCR; TCRdb lists only in-frame clones, some missing. The table lists about 160,000 clones, around four fifths of them singletons. The sequenced sample was PBMCs. The receptor source for this set is a woman aged 25 to 39 in good health and CMV-seronegative.

The rearrangement joins TRBV6-1 to TRBJ2-6; a possible D gene is TRBD2 (5 bases). Germline loops: CDR1 MNHNS, CDR2 SASEGT. Deletions cut 4 bases from V and 0 bases from J, with 16 bases between. This CDR3 is 18 amino acids long. CDR3 DNA: TGTGCCAGCAGTGTCGACGGTCCCGGAGGCTCTGGGGCCAACGTCCTGACTTTC. This gives the protein CASSVDGPGGSGANVLTF.

This clone occurred once. V and J are TRBV4-1 and TRBJ2-1; 9 positions match TRBD2. Looked up from germline, CDR1 is MGHRA and CDR2 is YSYEKL. This CDR3 is built from 17 residues. V was pared by 3 bases and J by 2 bases, with 8 bases of the junction left unmatched. The CDR3 protein is CASSQTSGASAYNEQFF. Written as DNA, the CDR3 is TGCGCCAGCAGCCAGACTAGCGGAGCGTCGGCCTACAATGAGCAGTTCTTC.

The chain employs TRBV7-9 and TRBJ1-2; D remains ambiguous. Germline V gene data show CDR1 as SEHNR and CDR2 as FQNEAQ (reference sequence). The CDR3 totals 17 residues. The germline V and J ends were trimmed by 0 bases and 3 bases, with 17 bases remaining between them. For the CDR3, the DNA is TGTGCCAGCAGCTTAGCGCCCCTAGAAGGCAGCCACTATGGCTACACCTTC. It encodes CASSLAPLEGSHYGYTF.

CDR3 loop: CASSSGLAGIGEQFF. The CDR3 nucleotides are TGCGCCAGCAGCTCCGGACTAGCGGGGATAGGAGAGCAGTTCTTC. The chain is built from TRBV5-1 and TRBJ2-1; 12 bases map to TRBD2. V trimming: 3 bases; J trimming: 10 bases; junction bases outside the gene matches: 8. The CDR3 is made up of 15 amino acids. Germline loops: CDR1 SGHRS, CDR2 YFSETQ.

In this sample, this clone turned up once. The V gene is TRBV18, the J gene TRBJ1-2, with D possibly being TRBD1 (5 bases). Germline CDR1 is KGHSH and CDR2 is LQKENI. With 4 bases removed from V and 5 bases from J, the gap between germline ends came to 17 bases. The CDR3 consists of 15 residues. Written as DNA, the CDR3 is TGTGCCAGCTCACTAGGGTCCGACAGAACATATGGCTACACCTTC. Encoded protein: CASSLGSDRTYGYTF.

This clone has a handful of counts. The chain recombines TRBV30 with TRBJ2-1; 8 nucleotides match TRBD2. This CDR3 contains 15 residues. Germline V lookup: CDR1 GTSNPN, CDR2 SVGIG (reference sequence). Germline trimming cut 5 bases from V and 6 bases from J; bases unmatched to any gene: 12. Here the CDR3 DNA reads TGTGCCTGGCTTCCCGGGACTAGTTGGGGCAATGAGCAGTTCTTC. This sequence encodes CAWLPGTSWGNEQFF.

The V gene is TRBV10-3, the J gene TRBJ2-5; TRBD2 might be the D (7 bases). V was cut by 4 bases and J by 0 bases, with 12 bases left in between. The CDR3 loop spans 15 amino acids. Germline V gene data show CDR1 as ENHRY and CDR2 as SYGVKD. The DNA of the CDR3 is TGTGCCATCAGTGCAACGGGGGGCTACCAAGAGACCCAGTACTTC. Translation gives CAISATGGYQETQYF.

The chain uses TRBV6-5 and TRBJ2-5; 8 nucleotides line up with TRBD1. In germline, CDR1 is MNHEY, CDR2 SVGAGI. Germline trimming cut 7 bases from V and 4 bases from J; bases unmatched to any gene: 2. This CDR3 has 12 amino acids. CDR3 sequence reads: CASTGTGETQYF. In DNA form, the CDR3 reads TGTGCCAGCACCGGGACAGGAGAGACCCAGTACTTC.

V and J are TRBV6-1 and TRBJ2-5; D not resolved. The CDR3 is 15 amino acids. V lost 3 bases and J lost 2, with 13 bases in between. Germline lookup yields CDR1 MNHNS and CDR2 SASEGT. In DNA, the CDR3 is TGTGCCAGCAGTGATGTAGGAGACCTACAAGAGACCCAGTACTTC. It yields the protein CASSDVGDLQETQYF.

V usage is TRBV5-1 and J usage is TRBJ2-7; D remains unclear. V was trimmed by 1 base and J by 0 bases, leaving 11 bases between them. The CDR3 length is 15 residues. CDR1 is SGHRS and CDR2 is YFSETQ in the germline V gene. CDR3 DNA: TGCGCCAGCAGCTTGCGTCTAGAAGGCTCCTACGAGCAGTACTTC. This codes for CASSLRLEGSYEQYF.

The chain links TRBV6-5 to TRBJ1-5; possible D gene TRBD1, 6 bases. The ends were cut back, 6 bases at V and 5 bases at J, with 11 bases in the middle. The germline gives CDR1 MNHEY, CDR2 SVGAGI. This CDR3 comprises 13 residues. CDR3 nucleotide sequence: TGTGCCAGCAGACCCGGACAGTATCAGCCCCAGCATTTT. Translating it yields CASRPGQYQPQHF.

In DNA, the CDR3 is TGTGCCAGCAGCCAACCCCCAGATAATACGCAGTATTTT. As protein: CASSQPPDNTQYF. The chain employs TRBV4-2 and TRBJ2-3; D remains ambiguous. CDR3 size: 13 residues. Germline CDR1 reads LGHNA; CDR2 reads YNFKEQ. V was clipped by 2 bases and J by 7 bases, with 10 bases between them.

This clone was counted only a few times. This chain links TRBV12-5 with TRBJ2-3; the D gene is possibly TRBD1 (5 bases). The CDR3 consists of 14 residues. CDR1 and CDR2 from the germline V gene are LGHNT and FRNRAP. Between the trimmed V and J ends, which lost 4 bases and 3 bases, there was a span of 11 bases. The CDR3 DNA reads as TGTGCTAGTGGTTGGTCGCAGGGAACAGATACGCAGTATTTT. The encoded protein is CASGWSQGTDTQYF. The complete variable domain, with remaining parts taken from reference TRBV12-5 and TRBJ2-3, reads DARVTQTPRHKVTEMGQEVTMRCQPILGHNTVFWYRQTMMQGLELLAYFRNRAPLDDSGMPKDRFSAEMPDATLATLKIQPSEPRDSAVYFCASGWSQGTDTQYFGPGTRLTVL.

This clone came up a few times. The rearrangement uses TRBV5-6 and TRBJ2-7; 12 bases agree with TRBD2. CDR3 length equals 16 residues. V shed 0 bases and J 1 base; nucleotides not matched to a gene: 2. Germline V gene data show CDR1 as SGHDT and CDR2 as YYEEEE. Here the CDR3 DNA reads TGTGCCAGCAGCTTGGTACTAGCGGGGGGATCCTACGAGCAGTACTTC. This codes for CASSLVLAGGSYEQYF.

This clone was counted between two and nine times. The rearrangement joins TRBV7-9 to TRBJ1-2; 9 bases align to TRBD1. CDR1 is SEHNR, CDR2 FQNEAQ, per germline (reference sequence). This CDR3 is built from 15 residues. Trimming cost V 2 bases and J 5 bases; bases outside gene matches: 6. In DNA form, the CDR3 reads TGTGCCAGCAGCTTAACCGGGACAGGGATATATGGCTACACCTTC. It specifies CASSLTGTGIYGYTF.

This clone has a single count. The chain couples TRBV9 to TRBJ1-2; D ambiguous. This CDR3 has 12 residues. Per germline, CDR1 SGDLS and CDR2 YYNGEE. V shed 0 bases and J shed 4 bases, with 4 bases lying between them. The CDR3 spells CASSVDFYGYTF. The CDR3, as DNA: TGTGCCAGCAGCGTAGACTTCTATGGCTACACCTTC.

V gene TRBV6-5 combines with J gene TRBJ2-2; the match to TRBD1 covers 7 bases. The CDR3 totals 15 residues. After removal of 2 bases from V and 4 bases from J, the junction contained 4 bases not matched to a gene. Per germline, CDR1 MNHEY and CDR2 SVGAGI. The CDR3 here is CASSYERGLTGELFF. The CDR3 coding sequence is TGTGCCAGCAGTTACGAGAGGGGGCTCACCGGGGAGCTGTTTTTT.

J is TRBJ2-1 and V is TRBV5-1, with 8 positions matching TRBD2. The CDR3 totals 17 residues. CDR1 and CDR2 from the germline V gene are SGHRS and YFSETQ. V lost 2 bases and J lost 4; bases outside the gene matches: 11. DNA for the CDR3: TGCGCCAGCAGCTTCCCGGTTGGTAGCGGGATTTACAATGAGCAGTTCTTC. Protein product: CASSFPVGSGIYNEQFF.

The chain carries TRBV2 and TRBJ2-3, with 11 bases identical to TRBD2. The CDR3 is 16 amino acids. Germline CDR1 is SNHLY and CDR2 is FYNNEI. The V segment lost 4 bases and the J segment 3 bases; nucleotides outside the gene matches: 6. The CDR3 DNA is TGTGCCAGCAGTGGGGCTAGCGGGGGGTCTACAGATACGCAGTATTTT. Translating it yields CASSGASGGSTDTQYF. Complete variable domain (other parts from reference TRBV2 and TRBJ2-3): EPEVTQTPSHQVTQMGQEVILRCVPISNHLYFYWYRQILGQKVEFLVSFYNNEISEKSEIFDDQFSVERPDGSNFTLKIRSTKLEDSAMYFCASSGASGGSTDTQYFGPGTRLTVL.

The rearrangement uses TRBV9 and TRBJ1-6; tentative D call: TRBD1 (5 bases). Germline CDR1 reads SGDLS; CDR2 reads YYNGEE. There are 15 residues in the CDR3. V was clipped by 7 bases and J by 4 bases, with 15 bases between them. This CDR3 is CASGLGGEYNSPLHF. Here the CDR3 DNA reads TGTGCCAGCGGTCTGGGGGGGGAGTATAATTCACCCCTCCACTTT. The full variable domain, in which reference TRBV9 and TRBJ1-6 provide the parts outside the CDR3, is DSGVTQTPKHLITATGQRVTLRCSPRSGDLSVYWYQQSLDQGLQFLIQYYNGEERAKGNILERFSAQQFPDLHSELNLSSLELGDSALYFCASGLGGEYNSPLHFGNGTRLTVT.

This clone came up a few times. The CDR3 reads CASSLTHTLRGLNTEAFF. DNA of the CDR3: TGTGCCAGCAGCCTAACCCACACCCTCAGGGGGTTGAACACTGAAGCTTTCTTT. The chain is built from TRBV5-6 and TRBJ1-1; 7 nucleotides align to TRBD1. This CDR3 region has 18 residues. V lost 4 bases, J lost 0 bases, and 15 bases stayed unmatched. In germline, CDR1 is SGHDT, CDR2 YYEEEE.